Sample share makes the clone carrying this T cell receptor beta chain medium-sized. Its antigen is still unknown. Germline-derived CDR1 and CDR2 are SQVTM and ANQGSEA. The V end was cut by 6 bases, the J end by 5 bases, with 10 bases between. The CDR3 length is 11 residues. Profiling relied on immunoSEQ multiplex PCR, and the TCRdb table lists in-frame clones only, not all of them. The sample lists approximately 12,000 clones, 72% occurring once. These data are taken from a study of T cell clonotyping in hematopoietic cell transplantation. Study-level results: At the given depth, recipient repertoires were over 95% de novo clonotypes. Without cell sorting, CD4 versus CD8 contributions remain unresolved. After transplant, recipient diversity fell while pathologically expanded clonotypes grew through day 180.

The chain has TRBV29-1 and TRBJ1-2; no clear D gene. Sequencing used peripheral blood mononuclear cells, obtained 180 days after allogeneic stem cell transplant. The receptor's source is a male patient aged 60-69 years who had an allogeneic stem cell transplant from an unrelated donor, so the T cells may come from the graft donor. Some clones in this sample may be carry-over from other donors' samples. In nucleotides, the CDR3 is TGCAGCGTCTCCGTGGATTATGGCTACACCTTC. Residues: CSVSVDYGYTF.